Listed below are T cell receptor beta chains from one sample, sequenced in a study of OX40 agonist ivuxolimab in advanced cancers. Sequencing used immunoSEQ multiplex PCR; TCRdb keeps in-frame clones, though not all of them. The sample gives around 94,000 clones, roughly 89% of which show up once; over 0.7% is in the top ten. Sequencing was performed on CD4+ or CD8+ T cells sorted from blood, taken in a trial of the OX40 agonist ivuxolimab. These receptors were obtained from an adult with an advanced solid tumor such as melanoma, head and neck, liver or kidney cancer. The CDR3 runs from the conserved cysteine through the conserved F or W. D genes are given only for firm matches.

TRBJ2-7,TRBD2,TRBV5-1,CASSSLAERGSYEQYF
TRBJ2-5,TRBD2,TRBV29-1,CSVAGGEREGGQETQYF
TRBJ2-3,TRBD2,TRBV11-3,CASSPRTSGRRHDTQYF
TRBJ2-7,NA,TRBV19,CASSAQVDSYEQYF
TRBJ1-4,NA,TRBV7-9,CASSREGEKLFF
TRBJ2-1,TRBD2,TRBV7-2,CASSLGTSSYNEQFF
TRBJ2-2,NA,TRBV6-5,CASSTGTRGTGELFF
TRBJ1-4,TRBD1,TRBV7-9,CASSSQGAFEKLFF
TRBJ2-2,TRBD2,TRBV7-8,CASSPTSGRGTGELFF
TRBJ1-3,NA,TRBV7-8,CASRGGDSGNTIYF
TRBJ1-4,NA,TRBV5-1,CASSLVGSTNEKLFF
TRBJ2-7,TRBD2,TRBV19,CASSTSSGSYEQYF
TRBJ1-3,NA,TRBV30,CAWSVKYPGNTIYF
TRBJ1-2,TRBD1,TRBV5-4,CASSLNGQANYGYTF
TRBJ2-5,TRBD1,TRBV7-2,CASSWTGQETQYF
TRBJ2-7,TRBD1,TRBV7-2,CASSLRQGAYEQYF